This TCR beta chain was obtained from a study of T cell responses to AZD1222 COVID-19 vaccine. Across the whole study: Pooled in the analysis were second doses at about 4 or about 12 weeks. Study-wide results and limits: The study found vaccine-associated CD4 TCRs spanning spike, dominant at 160-218 and 743-854. The donor group comprised mostly white British people and more females; the analysis possibly underestimated clonal diversity. Elevations in Spike-specific TCR breadth and depth followed administration of two AZD1222 doses.

The germline V gene encodes CDR1 SGDLS and CDR2 YYNGEE. The V end lost 0 bases, the J end lost 3 bases, and 17 bases lay between the germline ends. The CDR3 sequence is 17 residues long. Points on this clone: Its antigen is currently unknown.

TCRdb's copy holds only in-frame clones and misses some; the assay was immunoSEQ multiplex PCR. The table lists about 86,000 clones, around 80% of them singletons. The rearrangement links TRBV9 to TRBJ2-3, with a weak D call TRBD1 (6 bases). This receptor was identified in an adult in good health. This material consisted of peripheral blood, taken on day 0 of AZD1222 vaccination. The CDR3, as DNA: TGTGCCAGCAGCGTAGTTACAGGGCTCATGTTAACAGATACGCAGTATTTT. This translates into CASSVVTGLMLTDTQYF.